A selection of T cell receptor beta chains follows, all from one sample in a study of shared clonotypes between healthy human individuals. Assay used: immunoSEQ multiplex PCR; TCRdb lists only in-frame clones, some missing. The sample has a few hundred thousand clones; about 80% are singletons. The sequencing sample was made of PBMCs. The origin of the receptors is a woman in her thirties or forties in good health. Some clones in this sample may be carry-over from other donors' samples. CDR3s include the opening cysteine and the closing phenylalanine or tryptophan. A D gene is named only where the DNA matches it firmly. For some rows the clone size is stated as once, few or many, or as a class when expanded; others skip it.

.	TRBV6-5	.	TRBJ1-1	TGTGCCAGCAGTACCCGGGGGGGAGGTGCGACTGAAGCTTTCTTT	CASSTRGGGATEAFF
.	TRBV28	.	TRBJ1-2	TGTGCCAGCAGAATGGGGGGGACTCGTGGCTACACCTTC	CASRMGGTRGYTF
.	TRBV18	.	TRBJ2-5	TGTGCCAGCTCACCACTCCGGGGTGAGACCCAGTACTTC	CASSPLRGETQYF
.	TRBV28	.	TRBJ2-5	TGTGCCAGCAGTCCTCAACAGGTTGGGGAAGAGACCCAGTACTTC	CASSPQQVGEETQYF
.	TRBV18	.	TRBJ2-6	TGTGCCAGCTCACCCGAGGCCTCCGGCTCTGGGGCCAACGTCCTGACTTTC	CASSPEASGSGANVLTF
.	TRBV11-2	.	TRBJ1-5	TGTGCCAGCAGCCAAGGGGACGGTCAGCCCCAGCATTTT	CASSQGDGQPQHF
TRBD1	TRBV5-1	once	TRBJ2-7	TGCGCCAGCAGCACCCGACAGGGAAGCTCCTACGAGCAGTACTTC	CASSTRQGSSYEQYF
TRBD1	TRBV29-1	.	TRBJ1-1	TGCAGCACAATAGGGGGCCGGGCTACTCTAAACACTGAAGCTTTCTTT	CSTIGGRATLNTEAFF
TRBD1	TRBV28	.	TRBJ2-7	TGTGCCAGCAGAGGACAGGGTCGAATCTACGAGCAGTACTTC	CASRGQGRIYEQYF
.	TRBV28	many	TRBJ2-7	TGTGCCAGCAGTTTGGGGGGCTGGACCTACGAGCAGTACTTC	CASSLGGWTYEQYF
.	TRBV28	.	TRBJ1-5	TGTGCCAGCCACAAAACTGGTCGGAGGGGAGCGGGTCAGCCCCAGCATTTT	CASHKTGRRGAGQPQHF
TRBD2	TRBV29-1	few	TRBJ2-7	TGCAGCGTTGAAGTAACAGCGGGGGAGCAGTACTTC	CSVEVTAGEQYF
.	TRBV9	.	TRBJ2-7	TGTGCCAGCAGCGTAGGAATGAACTACGAGCAGTACTTC	CASSVGMNYEQYF
TRBD1	TRBV27	.	TRBJ1-1	TGTGCCAGCAGATCCCTGGGACAGGGGAACACTGAAGCTTTCTTT	CASRSLGQGNTEAFF
TRBD1	TRBV10-2	.	TRBJ1-2	TGCGCCAGCAGGACGGGACAGGGGGCGCCGGGAGGTGGCTACACCTTC	CASRTGQGAPGGGYTF
TRBD2	TRBV5-4	.	TRBJ2-7	TGTGCCAGCAGCCCCCGACTAGCGGAAGAATACGAGCAGTACTTC	CASSPRLAEEYEQYF
.	TRBV30	.	TRBJ2-2	TGTGCCTGGACCCCCCAGGTCGCCGGGGAGCTGTTTTTT	CAWTPQVAGELFF
.	TRBV5-1	.	TRBJ2-7	TGCGCCAGCAGTCTCGCTAGCGTCTACGAGCAGTACTTC	CASSLASVYEQYF
.	TRBV10-2	.	TRBJ1-1	TGCGCCAGCACAGCGGGCCAGGCGAACACTGAAGCTTTCTTT	CASTAGQANTEAFF
.	TRBV7-3	.	TRBJ2-2	TGTGCCAGCAGCCCAACCAGCGCCGGGGAGCTGTTTTTT	CASSPTSAGELFF
.	TRBV7-2	.	TRBJ2-2	TGTGCCAGCAGCTTAGGACCGGACGGGGAGCTGTTTTTT	CASSLGPDGELFF
TRBD2	TRBV9	once	TRBJ2-3	TGTGCCAGCAGCGTAGTAGGCCTAGCGGGCTACACAGATACGCAGTATTTT	CASSVVGLAGYTDTQYF
.	TRBV5-4	.	TRBJ2-3	TGTGCCAGCAGCTTGGTATCGACAACAGATACGCAGTATTTT	CASSLVSTTDTQYF
TRBD2	TRBV12-5	few	TRBJ2-1	TGTGCTAGTGGGTCAGCGGGAGGGACTGTCAATGAGCAGTTCTTC	CASGSAGGTVNEQFF
.	TRBV27	.	TRBJ1-2	TGTGCCAGCAGTTACGGAGGGGGCTATGGCTACACCTTC	CASSYGGGYGYTF
.	TRBV10-1	.	TRBJ2-1	TGCGCCAGCAGTGATCCAGGCGTGGGCTCCTACAATGAGCAGTTCTTC	CASSDPGVGSYNEQFF
TRBD2	TRBV5-4	.	TRBJ2-3	TGTGCCAGCACAGCGGGAGGGCCAGGGGGTGATACGCAGTATTTT	CASTAGGPGGDTQYF
.	TRBV7-9	.	TRBJ2-5	TGTGCCAGCAGCTTAATACAGGAAGAGACCCAGTACTTC	CASSLIQEETQYF
.	TRBV6-5	.	TRBJ1-2	TGTGCCAGCAGTTACGGACTTTCTAACTATGGCTACACCTTC	CASSYGLSNYGYTF